Described below is a single T cell receptor beta chain sequence and its context. This specimen comes from a study of cytomegalovirus exposure and HLA in healthy donors. Trimming at V came to 10 bases and at J to 5 bases, leaving 8 bases not matched to a gene. Germline CDR1 ENHRY, CDR2 SYGVKD. The CDR3 runs to 13 residues. The PCR made use of 60 Vbeta and 13 Jbeta primers. The protocol was immunoSEQ multiplex PCR, while the TCRdb copy is restricted to in-frame clones and leaves out a portion. Here the sample spans over 150,000 clones, 70% to 80% being singletons. This chain links TRBV10-3 with TRBJ2-3; 8 nucleotides match TRBD2. Material for sequencing was PBMCs. This clonotype was sampled from a man aged 30 to 45 in good health and CMV-seropositive. The CDR3 loop reads CASAGTSRDTQYF. CDR3 DNA sequence: TGTGCCAGTGCCGGGACTAGTAGAGATACGCAGTATTTT.